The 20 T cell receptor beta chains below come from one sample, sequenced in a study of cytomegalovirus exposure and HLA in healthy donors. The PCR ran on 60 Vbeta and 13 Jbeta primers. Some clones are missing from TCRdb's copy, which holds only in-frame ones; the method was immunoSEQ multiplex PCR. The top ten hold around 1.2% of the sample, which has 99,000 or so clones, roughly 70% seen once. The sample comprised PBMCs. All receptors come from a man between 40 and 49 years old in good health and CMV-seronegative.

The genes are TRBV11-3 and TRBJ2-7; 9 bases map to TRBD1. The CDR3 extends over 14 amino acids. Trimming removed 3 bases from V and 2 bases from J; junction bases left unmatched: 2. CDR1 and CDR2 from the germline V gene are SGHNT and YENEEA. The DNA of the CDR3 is TGTGCCAGCAGCTTTGGGACAGGGCCCTACGAGCAGTACTTC. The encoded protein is CASSFGTGPYEQYF.

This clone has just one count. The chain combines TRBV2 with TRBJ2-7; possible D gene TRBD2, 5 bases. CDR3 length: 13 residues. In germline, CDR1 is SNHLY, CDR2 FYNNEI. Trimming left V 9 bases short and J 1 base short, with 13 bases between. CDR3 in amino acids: CASSEWTSYEQYF. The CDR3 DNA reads TGTGCCAGTAGCGAGTGGACTTCCTACGAGCAGTACTTC.

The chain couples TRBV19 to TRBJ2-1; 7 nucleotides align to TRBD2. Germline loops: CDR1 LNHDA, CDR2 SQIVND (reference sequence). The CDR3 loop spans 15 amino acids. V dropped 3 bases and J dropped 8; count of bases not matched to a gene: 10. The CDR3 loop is CASSMRRERGHEQFF. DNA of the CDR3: TGTGCCAGTAGTATGAGGCGGGAGAGGGGTCATGAGCAGTTCTTC.

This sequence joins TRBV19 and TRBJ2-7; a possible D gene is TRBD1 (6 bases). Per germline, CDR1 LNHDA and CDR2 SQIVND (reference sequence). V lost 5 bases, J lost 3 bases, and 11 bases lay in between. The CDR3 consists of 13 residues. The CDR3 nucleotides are TGTGCCAGTAGTCCCTGGGACAACTACGAGCAGTACTTC. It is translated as CASSPWDNYEQYF.

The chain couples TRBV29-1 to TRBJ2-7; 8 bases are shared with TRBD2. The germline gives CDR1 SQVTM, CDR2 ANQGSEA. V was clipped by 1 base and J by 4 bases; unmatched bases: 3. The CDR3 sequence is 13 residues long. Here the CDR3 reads CSVEGSSGYEQYF. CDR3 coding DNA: TGCAGCGTTGAAGGGTCTAGCGGGTACGAGCAGTACTTC.

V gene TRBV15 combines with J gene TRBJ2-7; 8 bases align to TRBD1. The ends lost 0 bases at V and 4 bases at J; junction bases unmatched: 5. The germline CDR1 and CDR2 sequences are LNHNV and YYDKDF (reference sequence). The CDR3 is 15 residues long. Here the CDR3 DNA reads TGTGCCACCAGCAGAGATCTAGGACAGGGTTACGAGCAGTACTTC. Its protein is CATSRDLGQGYEQYF. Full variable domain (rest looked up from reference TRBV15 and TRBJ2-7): DAMVIQNPRYQVTQFGKPVTLSCSQTLNHNVMYWYQQKSSQAPKLLFHYYDKDFNNEADTPDNFQSRRPNTSFCFLDIRSPGLGDTAMYLCATSRDLGQGYEQYFGPGTRLTVT.

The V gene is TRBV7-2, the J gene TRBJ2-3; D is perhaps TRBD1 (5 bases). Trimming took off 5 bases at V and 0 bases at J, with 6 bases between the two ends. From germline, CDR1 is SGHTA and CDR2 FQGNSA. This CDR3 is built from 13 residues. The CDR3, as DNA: TGTGCCAGCAGCCGACAGAGCACAGATACGCAGTATTTT. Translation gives CASSRQSTDTQYF.

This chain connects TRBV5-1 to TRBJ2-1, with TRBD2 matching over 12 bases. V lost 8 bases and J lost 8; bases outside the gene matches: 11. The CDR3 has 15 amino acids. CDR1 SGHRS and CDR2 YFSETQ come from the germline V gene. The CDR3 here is CASKRLAGVLYEQFF. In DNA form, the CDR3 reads TGCGCCAGTAAACGACTAGCGGGAGTGTTATATGAGCAGTTCTTC.

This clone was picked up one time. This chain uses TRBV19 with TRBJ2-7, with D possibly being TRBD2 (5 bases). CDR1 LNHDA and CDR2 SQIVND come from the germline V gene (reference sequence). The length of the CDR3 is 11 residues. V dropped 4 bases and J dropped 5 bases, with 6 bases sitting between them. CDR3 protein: CASSNGDEQYF. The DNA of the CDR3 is TGTGCCAGTAGTAACGGGGACGAGCAGTACTTC.

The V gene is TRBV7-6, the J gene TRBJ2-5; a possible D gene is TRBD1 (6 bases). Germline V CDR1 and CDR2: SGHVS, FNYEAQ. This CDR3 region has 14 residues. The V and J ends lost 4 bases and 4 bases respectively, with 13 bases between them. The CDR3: CASSSGQTGETQYF. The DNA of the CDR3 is TGTGCCAGCAGCTCCGGACAGACCGGAGAGACCCAGTACTTC. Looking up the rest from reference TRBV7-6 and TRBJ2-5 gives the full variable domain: GAGVSQSPRYKVTKRGQDVALRCDPISGHVSLYWYRQALGQGPEFLTYFNYEAQQDKSGLPNDRFSAERPEGSISTLTIQRTEQRDSAMYRCASSSGQTGETQYFGPGTRLLVL.

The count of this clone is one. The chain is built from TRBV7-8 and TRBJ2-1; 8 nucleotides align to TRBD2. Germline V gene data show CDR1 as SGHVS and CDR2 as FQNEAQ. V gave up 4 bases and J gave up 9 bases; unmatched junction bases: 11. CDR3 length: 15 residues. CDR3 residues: CASSSREGVRAEQFF. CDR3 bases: TGTGCCAGCAGCTCACGGGAGGGGGTTAGGGCTGAGCAGTTCTTC.

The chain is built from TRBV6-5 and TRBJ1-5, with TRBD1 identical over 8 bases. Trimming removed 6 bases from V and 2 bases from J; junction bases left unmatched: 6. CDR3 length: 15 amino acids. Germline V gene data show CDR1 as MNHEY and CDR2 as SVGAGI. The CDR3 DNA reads TGTGCCAGCAGCCGGGACAGGCGTGGCAATCAGCCCCAGCATTTT. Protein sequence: CASSRDRRGNQPQHF.

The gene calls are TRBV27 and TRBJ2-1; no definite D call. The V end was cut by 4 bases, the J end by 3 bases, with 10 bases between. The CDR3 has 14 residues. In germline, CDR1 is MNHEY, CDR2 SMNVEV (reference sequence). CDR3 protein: CASSSLRSYNEQFF. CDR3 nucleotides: TGTGCCAGCAGTTCCCTTCGGAGCTACAATGAGCAGTTCTTC.

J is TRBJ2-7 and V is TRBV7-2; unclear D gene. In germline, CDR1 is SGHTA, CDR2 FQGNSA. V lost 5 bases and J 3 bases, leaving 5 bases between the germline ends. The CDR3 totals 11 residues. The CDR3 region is CASSPGYEQYF. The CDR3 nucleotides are TGTGCCAGCAGCCCCGGCTACGAGCAGTACTTC.

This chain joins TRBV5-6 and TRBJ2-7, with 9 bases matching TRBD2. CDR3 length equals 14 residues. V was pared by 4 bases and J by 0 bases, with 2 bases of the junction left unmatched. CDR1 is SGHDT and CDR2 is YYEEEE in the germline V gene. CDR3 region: CASSRGLASYEQYF. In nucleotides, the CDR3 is TGTGCCAGCAGCCGGGGACTAGCCTCCTACGAGCAGTACTTC.

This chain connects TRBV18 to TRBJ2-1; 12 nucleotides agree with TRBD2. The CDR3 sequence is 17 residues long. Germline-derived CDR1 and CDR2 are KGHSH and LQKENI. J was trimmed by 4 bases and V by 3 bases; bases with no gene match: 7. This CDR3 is CASSPYRTSGEYNEQFF. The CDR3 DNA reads TGTGCCAGCTCACCCTACCGGACTAGCGGGGAGTACAATGAGCAGTTCTTC. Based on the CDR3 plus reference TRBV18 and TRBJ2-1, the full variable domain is NAGVMQNPRHLVRRRGQEARLRCSPMKGHSHVYWYRQLPEEGLKFMVYLQKENIIDESGMPKERFSAEFPKEGPSILRIQQVVRGDSAAYFCASSPYRTSGEYNEQFFGPGTRLTVL.

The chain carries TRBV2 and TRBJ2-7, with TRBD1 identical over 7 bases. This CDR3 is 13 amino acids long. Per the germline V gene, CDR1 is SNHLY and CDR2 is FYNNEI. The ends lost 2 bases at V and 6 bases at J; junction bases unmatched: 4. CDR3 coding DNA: TGTGCCAGCAGTGAACGGACAGGATCCGAGCAGTACTTC. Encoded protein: CASSERTGSEQYF.

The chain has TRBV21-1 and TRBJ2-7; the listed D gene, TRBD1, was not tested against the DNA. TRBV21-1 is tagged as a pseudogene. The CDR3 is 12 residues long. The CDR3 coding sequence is TGTGCCAGCAGCCAACAGTCGCACGAGCAGTACTTC. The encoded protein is CASSQQSHEQYF.

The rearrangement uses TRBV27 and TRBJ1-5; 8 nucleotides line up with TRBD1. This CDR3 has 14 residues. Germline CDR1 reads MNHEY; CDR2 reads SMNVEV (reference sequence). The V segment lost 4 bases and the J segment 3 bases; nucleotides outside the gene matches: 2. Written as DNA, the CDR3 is TGTGCCAGCAGTTCAGGGGGCTCCAATCAGCCCCAGCATTTT. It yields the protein CASSSGGSNQPQHF.

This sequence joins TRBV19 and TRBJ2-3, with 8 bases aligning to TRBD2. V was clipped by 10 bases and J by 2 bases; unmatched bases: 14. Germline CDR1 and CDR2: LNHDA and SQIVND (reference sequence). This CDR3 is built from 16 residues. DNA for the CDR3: TGTGCCACACGTACTACTAGCGGATACTCCACAGATACGCAGTATTTT. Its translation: CATRTTSGYSTDTQYF.